This T cell receptor beta chain was sequenced during a study of spatial heterogeneity in lung cancer. Findings and caveats of the study: Ubiquitous expanded tumor TCRs surfaced in blood more at resection than they did at follow-up.

This clonotype was counted many times. Antigen: not known. Germline V gives CDR1 MDHEN, CDR2 SYDVKM. V lost 6 bases to trimming and J lost 2 bases, with 15 bases between them. The CDR3 extends over 15 amino acids. The library protocol tagged each TCR cDNA with a unique molecular identifier. TCRdb re-derived calls from the 5' RACE reads in MiXCR, one entry per CDR3 protein. The sample holds under 50,000 distinct CDR3 sequences, roughly 4.9% seen once. This sample's time point: sample taken at primary tumor resection. The receptor was derived from a female donor with early-stage non-small cell lung cancer. V and J are TRBV28 and TRBJ2-3, with D possibly being TRBD2 (6 bases). The material sequenced was PBMCs, taken at surgery. Here the CDR3 DNA reads TGTGCCAGCAGCAACCGGGACTGGTACACAGATACGCAGTATTTT. Its protein product is CASSNRDWYTDTQYF.